A selection of T cell receptor beta chains follows, all from one sample in a study of T cell repertoires in cytomegalovirus infection. TCRdb re-derived calls from the reads in MiXCR, one entry per CDR3 protein. Of about 490,000 distinct CDR3 sequences in the sample, more than 25% are singletons; the top ten hold approximately 13%. The sequenced sample was PBMCs. These TCRs come from a human donor in good health (CMV status not recorded). Some clones in this sample may be carry-over from other donors' samples. CDR3s include the opening cysteine and the closing phenylalanine or tryptophan. D genes are given only for firm matches. Clone size, where shown, is once, few, many, or a class for clones that have expanded.

d_call | j_call | v_call | clone_size | cdr3_aa | cdr3_nt
- | TRBJ2-7 | TRBV6-2/TRBV6-3 | - | CASSYFRASGEQYF | TGTGCCAGCAGTTACTTTCGGGCGAGCGGCGAGCAGTACTTC
- | TRBJ1-5 | TRBV7-2 | many | CASSLSQGQQPQHF | TGTGCCAGCAGCTTATCCCAGGGGCAGCAGCCCCAGCATTTT
TRBD1 | TRBJ1-2 | TRBV7-2 | few | CASSQTRTGGWYGYTF | TGTGCCAGCAGCCAAACGAGGACAGGGGGTTGGTATGGCTACACCTTC
TRBD1 | TRBJ2-5 | TRBV7-8 | many | CASILGTVQETQYF | TGTGCCAGCATTCTGGGGACAGTACAAGAGACCCAGTACTTC
- | TRBJ1-3 | TRBV29-1 | few | CSVDDVNSGNTIYF | TGCAGCGTTGACGATGTGAACTCTGGAAACACCATATATTTT
- | TRBJ1-1 | TRBV12-3/TRBV12-4 | - | CTSSPPQARGAFF | TGTACCAGCAGTCCCCCCCAGGCCAGAGGGGCTTTCTTT
- | TRBJ2-1 | TRBV5-1 | - | CASSGFGVGSYNEQFF | TGCGCCAGCAGCGGGTTCGGAGTTGGCTCCTACAATGAGCAGTTCTTC
- | TRBJ2-5 | TRBV20-1 | - | CSARDVGTQETQYF | TGCAGTGCTAGAGATGTCGGGACCCAAGAGACCCAGTACTTC
- | TRBJ1-2 | TRBV5-4 | once | CASSPRGSYGYTF | TGTGCCAGCAGCCCCCGGGGCTCCTATGGCTACACCTTC
- | TRBJ2-3 | TRBV11-2 | many | CASSLLRTVTDTQYF | TGTGCCAGCAGCTTACTCAGGACGGTCACAGATACGCAGTATTTT
- | TRBJ1-2 | TRBV12-3/TRBV12-4 | few | CASSLTGGANYGYTF | TGTGCCAGCAGTTTAACAGGAGGGGCTAACTATGGCTACACCTTC
- | TRBJ1-1 | TRBV6-2/TRBV6-3 | - | CASSSLGGMNTEAFF | TGTGCCAGCAGTTCACTGGGTGGCATGAACACTGAAGCTTTCTTT
- | TRBJ1-1 | TRBV12-3/TRBV12-4 | - | CASSLREITEAFF | TGTGCCAGCAGTTTAAGAGAGATTACTGAAGCTTTCTTT
- | TRBJ1-2 | TRBV7-4 | - | CASSPDRPNYGYTF | TGTGCCAGCAGTCCCGACAGGCCTAATTATGGCTACACCTTC
TRBD1 | TRBJ1-2 | TRBV7-9 | - | CASSFTQDRNYGYTF | TGTGCCAGCAGCTTCACGCAGGACAGGAACTATGGCTACACCTTC
- | TRBJ2-5 | TRBV11-3 | - | CASSLGGKQTGETQYF | TGTGCCAGCAGCTTAGGCGGGAAGCAGACTGGAGAGACCCAGTACTTC
- | TRBJ1-1 | TRBV4-1 | - | CASGQHTEAFF | TGCGCCAGCGGGCAACACACTGAAGCTTTCTTT
- | TRBJ2-1 | TRBV7-2 | few | CASSLIGTTGSNEQFF | TGTGCCAGCAGCCTCATCGGGACTACAGGGAGCAATGAGCAGTTCTTC
TRBD1 | TRBJ1-6 | TRBV7-8 | many | CASSLAGGTANSPLHF | TGTGCCAGCAGCTTAGCTGGGGGGACAGCAAATTCACCCCTCCACTTT
TRBD2 | TRBJ2-2 | TRBV7-2 | many | CASSLGLAGVHTGELFF | TGTGCCAGCAGCTTAGGACTAGCGGGAGTTCACACCGGGGAGCTGTTTTTT
- | TRBJ1-1 | TRBV6-1 | - | CASRRRDEAFF | TGTGCCAGCAGAAGGAGGGACGAAGCTTTCTTT
- | TRBJ1-1 | TRBV19 | - | CASSMAQDNTEAFF | TGTGCCAGTAGTATGGCCCAGGATAACACTGAAGCTTTCTTT
- | TRBJ1-1 | TRBV7-2 | - | CASSSIRVTDAFF | TGTGCCAGCAGCTCGATTAGGGTCACTGACGCTTTCTTT